These 13 T cell receptor beta chains were sequenced from one sample in a study of blood T cell repertoires in COVID-19. This table comes from immunoSEQ multiplex PCR, and its TCRdb copy is limited to in-frame clones, with some not included. The data show some 48,000 clones, more than 70% seen once. The sequenced sample was peripheral blood. These receptors all stem from a human donor in a cohort sampled during active COVID-19.

The gene calls are TRBV25-1 and TRBJ1-2; 9 bases are a match to TRBD1. Germline V CDR1 and CDR2: MGHDK, SYGVNS. CDR3 size: 15 residues. Losses at the gene ends were 4 bases for V and 0 bases for J; bases not matched to a gene: 3. The CDR3 nucleotides are TGTGCCAGCAGTGGAGGGACAGGGCCTAACTATGGCTACACCTTC. It yields the protein CASSGGTGPNYGYTF.

The chain recombines TRBV5-1 with TRBJ2-4; the D gene is possibly TRBD1 (7 bases). CDR3 length: 15 residues. CDR1 is SGHRS, CDR2 YFSETQ, per germline. The V end was cut by 0 bases, the J end by 6 bases, with 13 bases between. CDR3 coding DNA: TGCGCCAGCAGCTTGGGGAGGGGGCCTAGAAACATTCAGTACTTC. This sequence encodes CASSLGRGPRNIQYF.

This clone was picked up one time. CDR3 residues: CASSEAGGFSEQFF. The CDR3 DNA follows: TGCGCCAGCAGTGAGGCGGGAGGATTTTCTGAGCAGTTCTTC. The chain joins TRBV10-1 to TRBJ2-1; TRBD2 matches 8 bases. This CDR3 has 14 amino acids. Germline CDR1 is WNHNN and CDR2 is SYGVQD (reference sequence). V lost 2 bases to trimming and J lost 9 bases; unmatched junction nucleotides: 6.

A note on this clone: Relative to the germline gene, one junction end is altered; a read error may explain this. This chain connects TRBV5-1 to TRBJ1-2, with TRBD1 identical over 8 bases. This CDR3 has 15 residues. CDR1 and CDR2 from the germline V gene are SGHRS and YFSETQ. The CDR3 sequence is CASSVLRGQAYSYTF. The CDR3 DNA follows: TGCGCCAGCAGCGTCCTCAGGGGGCAGGCCTATAGCTACACCTTC.

The chain joins TRBV5-6 to TRBJ2-7, with 11 bases that match TRBD2. This CDR3 is 15 amino acids long. Germline lookup yields CDR1 SGHDT and CDR2 YYEEEE. Trimming took 3 bases from V and 6 from J; bases not matched to a gene: 8. The CDR3 DNA follows: TGTGCCAGCAGCTACCGGGGTAGCGGGGGGGGCGAGCAGTACTTC. This encodes CASSYRGSGGGEQYF.

This clone appeared once. This rearrangement joins TRBV5-5 to TRBJ1-5, with 8 bases that match TRBD1. This CDR3 is built from 16 residues. V gave up 1 base and J gave up 11 bases; unmatched junction bases: 14. Germline CDR1 is SGHKS and CDR2 is YYEKEE (reference sequence). The CDR3 protein is CASSLSGRQGLTAQHF. For the CDR3, the DNA is TGTGCCAGCAGCTTGTCGGGTCGACAGGGGCTAACTGCCCAGCATTTT.

The chain carries TRBV11-2 and TRBJ2-7, with D tentatively TRBD2 (5 bases). The CDR3 is made up of 14 amino acids. Germline V gene sequence: CDR1 SGHAT, CDR2 FQNNGV. V was clipped by 2 bases and J by 2 bases, with 10 bases between them. The CDR3 is CASSLPREPYEQYF. Here the CDR3 DNA reads TGTGCCAGCAGCTTACCCCGGGAACCCTACGAGCAGTACTTC.

The table lists this clone with a few counts. The chain employs TRBV10-3 and TRBJ2-1; TRBD2 matches 7 bases. Germline loops: CDR1 ENHRY, CDR2 SYGVKD. The junction had 3 bases not matched to a gene; V was cut back by 8 bases and J by 2 bases. The CDR3 is 13 amino acids. The DNA for the CDR3 is TGTGCCATCGGGCGGGGGACCTACAATGAGCAGTTCTTC. Translating gives CAIGRGTYNEQFF.

This chain uses TRBV11-2 with TRBJ1-2; TRBD1 is a possible D gene (6 bases). V lost 1 base to trimming and J lost 3 bases, with 18 bases between them. This CDR3 has 17 residues. Germline CDR1 reads SGHAT; CDR2 reads FQNNGV. DNA of the CDR3: TGTGCCAGCAGCTTAGGCCCCGGGACACAAAGGGACTATGGCTACACCTTC. Translating it yields CASSLGPGTQRDYGYTF.

The chain is built from TRBV29-1 and TRBJ1-2; D ambiguous. The CDR3 is made up of 10 amino acids. V was clipped by 7 bases and J by 8 bases, with 11 bases between them. From germline, CDR1 is SQVTM and CDR2 ANQGSEA. CDR3 protein: CSDTGAGYTF. The CDR3 nucleotides are TGCAGCGACACCGGAGCAGGCTACACCTTC. Drawing the rest from reference TRBV29-1 and TRBJ1-2, the complete variable domain is SAVISQKPSRDICQRGTSLTIQCQVDSQVTMMFWYRQQPGQSLTLIATANQGSEATYESGFVIDKFPISRPNLTFSTLTVSNMSPEDSSIYLCSDTGAGYTFGSGTRLTVV.

V usage is TRBV19 and J usage is TRBJ1-5; D is uncertain. The length of the CDR3 is 15 residues. Germline V gene sequence: CDR1 LNHDA, CDR2 SQIVND (reference sequence). Trimming left V 1 base short and J 5 bases short, with 12 bases between. DNA of the CDR3: TGTGCCAGTAGTATAGTTGGGCCGAGTCATCAGCCCCAGCATTTT. Its translation: CASSIVGPSHQPQHF.

Regarding this clone: The junction differs from germline at one of its ends, possibly a read error. J is TRBJ2-5 and V is TRBV7-7; unclear D gene. Germline loops: CDR1 SSHAT, CDR2 FNYEAQ (reference sequence). The CDR3 length is 13 residues. The CDR3 here is CASSFILQETQYF. CDR3 bases: TGTGCTAGCAGCTTTATACTGCAAGAGACCCAGTACTTC.

The gene calls are TRBV7-2 and TRBJ1-2; the D is unclear. V gave up 2 bases and J gave up 4 bases, with 8 bases separating them. CDR3 length: 13 amino acids. Germline assignment: CDR1 SGHTA and CDR2 FQGNSA. CDR3 residues: CASSLTAGYGYTF. The CDR3 region has the DNA TGTGCCAGCAGCTTAACAGCCGGCTATGGCTACACCTTC.